Listed here are 28 T cell receptor beta chains from one sample, sequenced in a study of T-cell memory formation after mild COVID-19. TCRdb used MiXCR to reprocess the 5' RACE reads, holding one entry per CDR3 protein. Of roughly 250,000 distinct CDR3 sequences detected, around 17% appear once; the ten largest clones hold roughly a fifth. Input material: PBMCs or a T cell subset sorted from them (not recorded which). These receptors originate from a man younger than 35 who had mild COVID-19 (a few samples of this study predate the infection). Cell type and time point are not known.

The CDR3 protein is CASSYGDAGRTDTQYF. The DNA for the CDR3 is TGTGCCAGCAGTTACGGGGATGCGGGCCGCACAGATACGCAGTATTTT. This sequence joins TRBV6-2 or TRBV6-3 and TRBJ2-3, with a possible D match to TRBD2 (5 bases). This CDR3 has 16 residues. From germline, CDR1 is MNHEY and CDR2 SVGEGT. The V end was cut by 2 bases, the J end by 1 base, with 13 bases between.

In its sample, this clonotype was seen a few times. The chain joins TRBV4-1 to TRBJ2-4; no reliable D call. V lost 1 base to trimming and J lost 11 bases, with 6 bases between them. The germline V gene has CDR1 MGHRA and CDR2 YSYEKL. This CDR3 comprises 11 residues. The CDR3 region has the DNA TGCGCCAGCAGCCAAGGGCCCGTTCAGTACTTC. Its protein is CASSQGPVQYF.

This clonotype was seen a handful of times. V and J are TRBV4-3 and TRBJ1-2, with D perhaps TRBD1 (5 bases). From germline, CDR1 is LGHNA and CDR2 YSLEER. The CDR3 consists of 15 residues. Trimming took 0 bases from V and 4 from J, leaving 12 bases between them. CDR3 residues: CASSQDRGSGYGYTF. CDR3 nucleotides: TGCGCCAGCAGCCAAGATCGGGGGTCGGGCTATGGCTACACCTTC.

The chain has TRBV20-1 and TRBJ1-5, with a weak D call TRBD1 (6 bases). The germline gives CDR1 DFQATT, CDR2 SNEGSKA (reference sequence). Trimming removed 2 bases from V and 7 bases from J, with 12 bases in between. This CDR3 region has 13 residues. In DNA form, the CDR3 reads TGCAGTGCTAGATCGGACAGCATCCAGCCCCAGCATTTT. Residues: CSARSDSIQPQHF.

V usage is TRBV5-1 and J usage is TRBJ1-1; D is unresolved. Trimming pared 4 bases from V and 1 base from J, leaving 14 bases between. Germline V gene sequence: CDR1 SGHRS, CDR2 YFSETQ. This CDR3 has 15 residues. CDR3 nucleotide sequence: TGCGCCAGCAGCCCGGAGCCGGCCGGGAACACTGAAGCTTTCTTT. Translating gives CASSPEPAGNTEAFF.

The V gene is TRBV11-2, the J gene TRBJ2-3; D unclear. Germline loops: CDR1 SGHAT, CDR2 FQNNGV. Trimming stripped 6 bases from V and 1 base from J, with 11 bases between. The CDR3 covers 14 residues. The CDR3 loop reads CASRVGEGTDTQYF. The CDR3 DNA reads as TGTGCCAGCAGAGTAGGTGAGGGCACAGATACGCAGTATTTT.

The V and J genes are TRBV19 and TRBJ1-1; TRBD1 agrees at 9 bases. Germline loops: CDR1 LNHDA, CDR2 SQIVND (reference sequence). There are 13 residues in the CDR3. The J segment lost 4 bases and the V segment lost 9 bases, leaving 6 bases of the junction unmatched. The CDR3 protein is CASRDRVFTEAFF. The CDR3 nucleotides read TGTGCCAGCCGGGACAGGGTTTTCACTGAAGCTTTCTTT.

The sample holds a few counts of this clonotype. The rearrangement uses TRBV6-5 and TRBJ2-5; 9 positions agree with TRBD2. This CDR3 comprises 17 residues. Germline V gene data show CDR1 as MNHEY and CDR2 as SVGAGI. J lost 9 bases, V lost 2 bases, and 16 bases had no gene match. CDR3 coding DNA: TGTGCCAGCAGTTACGCCTTTTCGGCTAGCGGGAAACAGGCCCAGTACTTC. Translating it yields CASSYAFSASGKQAQYF.

This clonotype has a handful of counts. The rearrangement joins TRBV5-1 to TRBJ2-7; 8 nucleotides line up with TRBD2. With 6 bases clipped from V and 5 bases from J, the junction kept 10 bases outside the gene matches. The CDR3 is 14 amino acids. CDR1 and CDR2 (germline): SGHRS, YFSETQ. CDR3 nucleotide sequence: TGCGCCAGCAACCCTCGGGGGGGGGACCACGAGCAGTACTTC. Residues: CASNPRGGDHEQYF.

The chain has TRBV6-1 and TRBJ2-5, with D tentatively TRBD2 (6 bases). The V end was cut by 11 bases, the J end by 0 bases, with 16 bases between. Germline assignment: CDR1 MNHNS and CDR2 SASEGT. CDR3 length: 14 amino acids. The DNA for the CDR3 is TGTGCCGGAGGGACCTCGGCAGACCAAGAGACCCAGTACTTC. Its protein is CAGGTSADQETQYF.

This clonotype was seen only a few times. The chain combines TRBV7-8 with TRBJ2-5; 9 nucleotides line up with TRBD2. Trimming took 6 bases from V and 5 from J; bases not matched to a gene: 7. The CDR3 loop spans 14 amino acids. CDR1 and CDR2 from the germline V gene are SGHVS and FQNEAQ. CDR3 in amino acids: CASRGAGGVETQYF. The CDR3 DNA reads TGTGCCAGCAGGGGAGCGGGGGGAGTGGAGACCCAGTACTTC.

The rearrangement joins TRBV7-9 to TRBJ1-5, with D uncertain. This CDR3 is built from 13 residues. V was pared by 5 bases and J by 7 bases, with 12 bases between. Germline V gene data show CDR1 as SEHNR and CDR2 as FQNEAQ (reference sequence). CDR3 protein: CASSGGPIQPQHF. The CDR3, as DNA: TGTGCCAGCAGCGGTGGTCCTATCCAGCCCCAGCATTTT.

The chain joins TRBV7-9 to TRBJ1-6; no firm D call. The CDR3 runs 15 residues. Germline-derived CDR1 and CDR2 are SEHNR and FQNEAQ (reference sequence). The V end was cut by 3 bases, the J end by 5 bases, with 11 bases between. CDR3 region: CASSLRGWDNSPLHF. DNA of the CDR3: TGTGCCAGCAGCTTGAGAGGGTGGGATAATTCACCCCTCCACTTT. Complete variable domain (other parts from reference TRBV7-9 and TRBJ1-6): DTGVSQNPRHKITKRGQNVTFRCDPISEHNRLYWYRQTLGQGPEFLTYFQNEAQLEKSRLLSDRFSAERPKGSFSTLEIQRTEQGDSAMYLCASSLRGWDNSPLHFGNGTRLTVT.

CDR3 nucleotide sequence: TGCGCCAGCAGCCAAGAAGTTAGGGGAGGGCCGAACACTGAAGCTTTCTTT. Translating gives CASSQEVRGGPNTEAFF. The rearrangement joins TRBV4-3 to TRBJ1-1; tentative D call: TRBD1 (5 bases). V lost 0 bases and J lost 1, with 15 bases in between. This CDR3 comprises 17 residues. Germline CDR1 is LGHNA and CDR2 is YSLEER.

This clonotype appeared a few times. V is TRBV4-1 and J is TRBJ1-1; no firm D call. In germline, CDR1 is MGHRA, CDR2 YSYEKL. The germline V and J ends were trimmed by 1 base and 10 bases, with 16 bases remaining between them. There are 14 residues in the CDR3. The CDR3 spells CASSQGITGGSAFF. For the CDR3, the DNA is TGCGCCAGCAGCCAAGGGATTACCGGAGGGTCAGCTTTCTTT.

This clonotype was seen more than once but under ten times. The CDR3, as DNA: TGCGCCAGCAGCCAAGCTTTACTAGCGACATTATACGAGCAGTACTTC. Translated: CASSQALLATLYEQYF. V and J are TRBV4-1 and TRBJ2-7, with 7 bases matching TRBD2. The CDR3 contains 16 residues. After removal of 1 base from V and 4 bases from J, the junction contained 10 bases not matched to a gene. Germline V gene data show CDR1 as MGHRA and CDR2 as YSYEKL.

J is TRBJ1-1 and V is TRBV3-1; D is ambiguous. V gave up 0 bases and J gave up 7 bases, with 12 bases separating them. CDR3 length: 14 residues. Germline CDR1 reads LGHDT; CDR2 reads YNNKEL (reference sequence). CDR3 residues: CASSQDYVGLEAFF. In nucleotides, the CDR3 is TGTGCCAGCAGCCAAGATTATGTCGGACTTGAAGCTTTCTTT.

The rearrangement links TRBV12-3 or TRBV12-4 to TRBJ2-5; TRBD2 matches at 8 bases. This CDR3 comprises 15 residues. V trimming: 5 bases; J trimming: 5 bases; junction bases outside the gene matches: 10. CDR3 sequence: CASSPTVRGGETQYF. The CDR3 bases are TGTGCCAGCAGTCCCACAGTTCGCGGGGGGGAGACCCAGTACTTC.

This clonotype was found a few times. The chain links TRBV4-3 to TRBJ2-1; D ambiguous. With 5 bases removed from V and 8 bases from J, the gap between germline ends came to 10 bases. CDR1 and CDR2 from the germline V gene are LGHNA and YSLEER. This CDR3 has 12 amino acids. The CDR3 loop reads CASSVSWDEQFF. The CDR3 coding sequence is TGCGCCAGCAGCGTTAGTTGGGATGAGCAGTTCTTC.

This rearrangement joins TRBV5-1 to TRBJ2-1; TRBD2 aligns across 7 bases. Germline loops: CDR1 SGHRS, CDR2 YFSETQ. The length of the CDR3 is 14 residues. V shed 0 bases and J 9 bases; nucleotides not matched to a gene: 6. The CDR3 nucleotides read TGCGCCAGCAGCTTGGGGCGGGGGTTGAGTGAGCAGTTCTTC. As protein: CASSLGRGLSEQFF.

This clonotype was detected only a few times. The genes are TRBV7-2 and TRBJ2-3; D not certain. This CDR3 region has 14 residues. V lost 5 bases and J lost 4, with 13 bases in between. CDR1 is SGHTA, CDR2 FQGNSA, per germline. CDR3 coding DNA: TGTGCCAGCAGCCTAACAAATGGCCCAGATACGCAGTATTTT. Translation: CASSLTNGPDTQYF.

The chain employs TRBV7-9 and TRBJ2-5; a possible D gene is TRBD1 (5 bases). CDR1 and CDR2 (germline): SEHNR, FQNEAQ (reference sequence). Trimming removed 5 bases at V and 4 bases at J, with 11 bases between. The CDR3 is made up of 13 amino acids. The CDR3 sequence: CASSRSQGETQYF. CDR3 nucleotides: TGTGCCAGCAGCCGCTCTCAGGGAGAGACCCAGTACTTC.

The rearrangement joins TRBV6-5 to TRBJ1-2; the match to TRBD1 covers 9 bases. The germline gives CDR1 MNHEY, CDR2 SVGAGI. Trimming removed 6 bases from V and 4 bases from J; junction bases left unmatched: 6. The length of the CDR3 is 14 residues. The chain's CDR3 is CASRLGQGIYGYTF. The CDR3 region has the DNA TGTGCCAGCAGATTGGGACAGGGAATCTATGGCTACACCTTC.

This clonotype was seen a few times. The chain links TRBV6-6 to TRBJ2-1, with D perhaps assigned TRBD1 or TRBD2 (6 bases each). This CDR3 comprises 12 residues. Germline CDR1 and CDR2: MNHNY and SVGAGI (reference sequence). Trimming shortened V by 8 bases and J by 6 bases, and 11 bases separated the two germline ends. In DNA, the CDR3 is TGTGCCAGCGAGGGGGGTCGCAATGAGCAGTTCTTC. As protein: CASEGGRNEQFF.

This clonotype has only a few counts. This chain connects TRBV5-1 to TRBJ1-1; 7 bases are shared with TRBD1. This CDR3 has 16 amino acids. J was trimmed by 5 bases and V by 4 bases; bases with no gene match: 14. Germline loops: CDR1 SGHRS, CDR2 YFSETQ. The CDR3 DNA is TGCGCCAGCAGCGTGACAGGGATGGGGTCGAGGACTGAAGCTTTCTTT. This sequence encodes CASSVTGMGSRTEAFF.

The chain couples TRBV9 to TRBJ2-1, with 8 bases aligning to TRBD2. This CDR3 spans 16 amino acids. The V and J ends lost 1 base and 3 bases, in that order; junction bases with no gene match: 6. The germline gives CDR1 SGDLS, CDR2 YYNGEE. The CDR3 protein is CASSVMGSGGYNEQFF. In DNA form, the CDR3 reads TGTGCCAGCAGCGTAATGGGGAGCGGGGGCTACAATGAGCAGTTCTTC.

Many counts were recorded for this clonotype. At one of its ends the junction is not consistent with the germline gene, which may arise from a read error. This chain links TRBV7-2 with TRBJ2-2, with TRBD1 as a possible D gene (6 bases). The CDR3 sequence is 14 residues long. Germline CDR1 reads SGHTA; CDR2 reads FQGNSA. CDR3 loop: CASSLTGNTGELFF. CDR3 DNA sequence: TGCGCCAGCAGCCTGACAGGGAACACCGGGGAGCTGTTTTTT.

The rearrangement uses TRBV7-2 and TRBJ2-3, with a possible D match to TRBD2 (6 bases). This CDR3 spans 17 amino acids. The germline V gene encodes CDR1 SGHTA and CDR2 FQGNSA. The V end was cut by 0 bases, the J end by 6 bases, with 19 bases between. This chain's CDR3 is CASSLAMPSDRWDTQYF. The CDR3 bases are TGTGCCAGCAGCTTAGCCATGCCTAGCGACCGTTGGGATACGCAGTATTTT. Drawing the rest from reference TRBV7-2 and TRBJ2-3, the complete variable domain is GAGVSQSPSNKVTEKGKDVELRCDPISGHTALYWYRQSLGQGLEFLIYFQGNSAPDKSGLPSDRFSAERTGGSVSTLTIQRTQQEDSAVYLCASSLAMPSDRWDTQYFGPGTRLTVL.